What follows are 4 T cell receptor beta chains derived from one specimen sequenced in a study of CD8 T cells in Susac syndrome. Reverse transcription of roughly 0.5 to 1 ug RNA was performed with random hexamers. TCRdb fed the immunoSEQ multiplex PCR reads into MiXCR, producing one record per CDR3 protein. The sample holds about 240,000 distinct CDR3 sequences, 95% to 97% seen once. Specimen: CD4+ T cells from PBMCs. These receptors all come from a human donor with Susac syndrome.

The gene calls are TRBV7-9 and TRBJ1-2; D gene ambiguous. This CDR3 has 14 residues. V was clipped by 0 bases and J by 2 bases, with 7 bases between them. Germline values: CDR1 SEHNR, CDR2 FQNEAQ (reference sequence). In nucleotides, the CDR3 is TGTGCCAGCAGCTTAGCTCAGGACAACTATGGCTACACCTTC. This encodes CASSLAQDNYGYTF.

Here the CDR3 reads CASSLITSGVTDTQYF. The DNA for the CDR3 is TGCGCCAGCAGCTTGATAACTAGCGGGGTCACAGATACGCAGTATTTT. This chain uses TRBV5-1 with TRBJ2-3, with 10 bases lining up with TRBD2. The germline V gene has CDR1 SGHRS and CDR2 YFSETQ. This CDR3 has 16 amino acids. V lost 1 base and J lost 2; bases outside the gene matches: 4. Filled out from reference TRBV5-1 and TRBJ2-3, the complete variable domain reads KAGVTQTPRYLIKTRGQQVTLSCSPISGHRSVSWYQQTPGQGLQFLFEYFSETQRNKGNFPGRFSGRQFSNSRSEMNVSTLELGDSALYLCASSLITSGVTDTQYFGPGTRLTVL.

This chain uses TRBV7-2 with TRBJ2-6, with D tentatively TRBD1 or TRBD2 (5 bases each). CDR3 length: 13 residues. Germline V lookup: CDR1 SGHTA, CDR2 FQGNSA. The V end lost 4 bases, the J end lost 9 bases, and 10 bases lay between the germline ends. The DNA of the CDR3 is TGTGCCAGCAGCTCCGGGACGAACAACGTCCTGACTTTC. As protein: CASSSGTNNVLTF.

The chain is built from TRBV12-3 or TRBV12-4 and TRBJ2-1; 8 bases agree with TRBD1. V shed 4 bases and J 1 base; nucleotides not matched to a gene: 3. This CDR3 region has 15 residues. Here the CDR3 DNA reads TGTGCCAGCAGTTCCCGGGACAGGTCCTACAATGAGCAGTTCTTC. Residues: CASSSRDRSYNEQFF.